These T cell receptor beta chains were read from a single sample in a study of T cell responses to AZD1222 COVID-19 vaccine. The method was immunoSEQ multiplex PCR; TCRdb's version includes in-frame clones alone and lacks a portion of them. This sample carries 200,000 to 300,000 clones, approximately 95% of them seen once, and the ten largest clones take approximately 0.52%. The specimen comprised peripheral blood, sampled on day 0 of AZD1222 vaccination. Receptors originate from an adult in good health. Both conserved end residues are part of each CDR3. Each record gives: V gene, J gene, CDR3 protein.

V gene: TRBV5-6; J gene: TRBJ1-2; CDR3 protein: CASSLAPGRLGYGYTF
V gene: TRBV25-1; J gene: TRBJ2-7; CDR3 protein: CASSETGRPYEQYF
V gene: TRBV10-1; J gene: TRBJ1-5; CDR3 protein: CASKGRRNNQPQHF
V gene: TRBV11-2; J gene: TRBJ2-7; CDR3 protein: CASPTSTVYEQYF
V gene: TRBV5-1; J gene: TRBJ2-3; CDR3 protein: CASSWTSGRAEGTQYF
V gene: TRBV18; J gene: TRBJ2-3; CDR3 protein: CASSLAGVKADTQYF
V gene: TRBV7-6; J gene: TRBJ2-1; CDR3 protein: CASSLISGGSYNEQFF
V gene: TRBV28; J gene: TRBJ1-2; CDR3 protein: CASTLPGAGRGYTF
V gene: TRBV27; J gene: TRBJ2-7; CDR3 protein: CASSLRDRGAYEQYF
V gene: TRBV2; J gene: TRBJ1-2; CDR3 protein: CASNDRGPSYTF
V gene: TRBV7-2; J gene: TRBJ2-7; CDR3 protein: CASSHRYLSSYEQYF
V gene: TRBV2; J gene: TRBJ2-3; CDR3 protein: CASSLLTGPDTQYF
V gene: TRBV3-1/TRBV3-2; J gene: TRBJ2-7; CDR3 protein: CASSPLGEQYF
V gene: TRBV5-8; J gene: TRBJ2-5; CDR3 protein: CASSLVRGGETQYF
V gene: TRBV18; J gene: TRBJ2-2; CDR3 protein: CASSPRGTGELFF
V gene: TRBV15; J gene: TRBJ2-2; CDR3 protein: CATSRDEAGGPGELFF
V gene: TRBV28; J gene: TRBJ2-5; CDR3 protein: CASSSLRTSILGTQYF
V gene: TRBV28; J gene: TRBJ1-5; CDR3 protein: CASSRRFRVRGNQPQHF
V gene: TRBV24-1; J gene: TRBJ2-3; CDR3 protein: CATSDLEGGDTQYF
V gene: TRBV7-2; J gene: TRBJ2-5; CDR3 protein: CASSSTGLSQETQYF
V gene: TRBV4-3; J gene: TRBJ1-2; CDR3 protein: CASSQGGRGYTF
V gene: TRBV7-2; J gene: TRBJ2-5; CDR3 protein: CASSFSAAQETQYF
V gene: TRBV2; J gene: TRBJ1-1; CDR3 protein: CASSAEESYTEAFF
V gene: TRBV2; J gene: TRBJ1-5; CDR3 protein: CASTWGPGEQPQHF
V gene: TRBV2; J gene: TRBJ1-1; CDR3 protein: CASSEGGGTEAFF
V gene: TRBV7-2; J gene: TRBJ1-3; CDR3 protein: CASSFSKGTGNTIYF
V gene: TRBV11-1; J gene: TRBJ2-1; CDR3 protein: CASSLATGSRDNEQFF
V gene: TRBV7-9; J gene: TRBJ2-1; CDR3 protein: CASSPFRGGEQFF
V gene: TRBV10-3; J gene: TRBJ1-2; CDR3 protein: CATKGEGQGAFHGYGYTF
V gene: TRBV6-1; J gene: TRBJ2-2; CDR3 protein: CASSEWRANTGELFF
V gene: TRBV24-1; J gene: TRBJ2-5; CDR3 protein: CATSDNTYSQETQYF
V gene: TRBV28; J gene: TRBJ2-2; CDR3 protein: CASSFWTNTGELFF
V gene: TRBV7-6; J gene: TRBJ2-1; CDR3 protein: CASSLGLAGFNEQFF
V gene: TRBV6-5; J gene: TRBJ2-1; CDR3 protein: CASSLLGYNEQFF
V gene: TRBV11-2; J gene: TRBJ1-1; CDR3 protein: CASGRSGGTEAFF
V gene: TRBV5-4; J gene: TRBJ2-3; CDR3 protein: CASSLSSLGTDTQYF
V gene: TRBV7-9; J gene: TRBJ1-5; CDR3 protein: CASSPGTPGLPQHF
V gene: TRBV28; J gene: TRBJ2-2; CDR3 protein: CASSFTGGVPGELFF
V gene: TRBV7-2; J gene: TRBJ2-5; CDR3 protein: CASSQGGTSATQYF
V gene: TRBV2; J gene: TRBJ1-6; CDR3 protein: CASSDSTGGNSPLHF
V gene: TRBV14; J gene: TRBJ1-6; CDR3 protein: CASSLEGSRYSPLHF
V gene: TRBV27; J gene: TRBJ1-6; CDR3 protein: CASSLRSGALYSPLHF
V gene: TRBV6-6; J gene: TRBJ2-7; CDR3 protein: CASSYGLALQYF
V gene: TRBV19; J gene: TRBJ1-6; CDR3 protein: CASSIGDRGFSSPLHF
V gene: TRBV7-3; J gene: TRBJ2-2; CDR3 protein: CASSATSGGSGELFF
V gene: TRBV5-1; J gene: TRBJ2-1; CDR3 protein: CASSFGLAGVYNEQFF
V gene: TRBV5-4; J gene: TRBJ1-5; CDR3 protein: CASSLAWRASNQPQHF
V gene: TRBV28; J gene: TRBJ2-7; CDR3 protein: CASSPPGTSGSYEQYF
V gene: TRBV9; J gene: TRBJ1-6; CDR3 protein: CASSSDSGGNSPLHF
V gene: TRBV27; J gene: TRBJ2-7; CDR3 protein: CASSLSGGGPPGEQYF
V gene: TRBV28; J gene: TRBJ2-3; CDR3 protein: CASSWAPTDTQYF
V gene: TRBV2; J gene: TRBJ2-5; CDR3 protein: CASSELSLGGETQYF
V gene: TRBV2; J gene: TRBJ1-3; CDR3 protein: CASRRGGDTIYF
V gene: TRBV4-2; J gene: TRBJ2-7; CDR3 protein: CASSQRPSGSSYEQYF
V gene: TRBV6-1; J gene: TRBJ1-4; CDR3 protein: CASSEGGYNEKLFF
V gene: TRBV9; J gene: TRBJ1-4; CDR3 protein: CASSGGQLNANEKLFF